This TCR beta chain was sequenced during a study of blood T cells in healthy people across ages. The CDR3 runs 15 residues. V lost 1 base and J 4 bases, leaving 13 bases between the germline ends. Germline CDR1 LGHNA, CDR2 YSLEER. With a J-beta primer mix and a sample-barcoded 5' primer, a second PCR ran 7 to 11 cycles. Using its own MiXCR run on the 5' RACE reads, TCRdb lists one record per CDR3 protein. The sample consists of around 1,100,000 distinct CDR3 sequences, more than 30% of them appearing once. This TCR was recovered from a man in his late teens or twenties in good health. Sequenced material: blood. V usage is TRBV4-3 and J usage is TRBJ2-5, with D uncertain. CDR3 DNA: TGCGCCAGCAGCCAAGGTTCTCCACCCCCAGAGACCCAGTACTTC. Translated, it gives CASSQGSPPPETQYF.